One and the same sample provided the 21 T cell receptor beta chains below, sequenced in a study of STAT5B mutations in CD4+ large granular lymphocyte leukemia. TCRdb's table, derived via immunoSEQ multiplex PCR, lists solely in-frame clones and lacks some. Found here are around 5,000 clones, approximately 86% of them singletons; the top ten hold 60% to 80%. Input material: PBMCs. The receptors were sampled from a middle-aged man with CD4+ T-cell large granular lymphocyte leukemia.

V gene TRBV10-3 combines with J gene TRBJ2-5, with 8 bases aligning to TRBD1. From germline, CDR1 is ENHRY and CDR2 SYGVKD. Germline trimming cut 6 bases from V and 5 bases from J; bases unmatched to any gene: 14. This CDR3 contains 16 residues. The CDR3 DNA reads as TGTGCCATCAGCCGAACGACAGGGGAGCGAGTGGAGACCCAGTACTTC. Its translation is CAISRTTGERVETQYF.

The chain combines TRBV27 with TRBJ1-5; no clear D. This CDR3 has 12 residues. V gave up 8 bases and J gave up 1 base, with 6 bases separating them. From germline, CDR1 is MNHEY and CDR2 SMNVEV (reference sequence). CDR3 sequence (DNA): TGTGCCAGCGGGTGGAGCAATCAGCCCCAGCATTTT. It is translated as CASGWSNQPQHF.

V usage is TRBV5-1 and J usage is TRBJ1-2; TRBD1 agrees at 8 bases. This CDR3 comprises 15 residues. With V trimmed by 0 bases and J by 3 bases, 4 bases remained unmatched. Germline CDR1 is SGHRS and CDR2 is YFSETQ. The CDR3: CASSLVTGEDYGYTF. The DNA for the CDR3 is TGCGCCAGCAGCTTGGTGACAGGGGAGGACTATGGCTACACCTTC.

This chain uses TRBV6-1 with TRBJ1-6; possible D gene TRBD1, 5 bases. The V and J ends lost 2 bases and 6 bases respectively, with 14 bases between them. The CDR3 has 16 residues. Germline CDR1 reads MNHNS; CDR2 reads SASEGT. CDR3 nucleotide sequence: TGTGCCAGCAGTGAACCTCAGGGCGCCGGTAATTCACCCCTCCACTTT. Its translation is CASSEPQGAGNSPLHF.

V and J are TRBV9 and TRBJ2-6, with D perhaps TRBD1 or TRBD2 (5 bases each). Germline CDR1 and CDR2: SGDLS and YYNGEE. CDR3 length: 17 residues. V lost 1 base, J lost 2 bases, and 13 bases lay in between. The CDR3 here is CASSVRRQGTGANVLTF. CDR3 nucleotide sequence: TGTGCCAGCAGCGTAAGGAGGCAGGGAACTGGGGCCAACGTCCTGACTTTC.

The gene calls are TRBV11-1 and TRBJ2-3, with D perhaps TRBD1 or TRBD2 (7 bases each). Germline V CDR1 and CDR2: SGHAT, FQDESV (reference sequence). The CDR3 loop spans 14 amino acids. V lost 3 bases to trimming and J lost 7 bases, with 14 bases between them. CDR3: CASSFRGGRNTQYF. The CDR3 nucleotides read TGTGCCAGCAGCTTCAGGGGGGGGAGGAATACGCAGTATTTT.

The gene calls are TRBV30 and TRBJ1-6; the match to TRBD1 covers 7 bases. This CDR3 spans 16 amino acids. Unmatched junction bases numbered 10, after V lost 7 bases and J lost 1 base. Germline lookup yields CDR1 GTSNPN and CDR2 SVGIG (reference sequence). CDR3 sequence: CAYKQEGASYNSPLHF. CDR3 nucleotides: TGTGCCTACAAACAGGAGGGGGCTTCCTATAATTCACCCCTCCACTTT.

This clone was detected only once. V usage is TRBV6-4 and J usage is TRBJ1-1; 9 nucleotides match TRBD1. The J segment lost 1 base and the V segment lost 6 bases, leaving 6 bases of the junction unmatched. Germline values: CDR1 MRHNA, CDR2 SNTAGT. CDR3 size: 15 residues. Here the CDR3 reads CASRTGGNGNTEAFF. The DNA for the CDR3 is TGTGCCAGCAGGACAGGGGGGAATGGGAACACTGAAGCTTTCTTT.

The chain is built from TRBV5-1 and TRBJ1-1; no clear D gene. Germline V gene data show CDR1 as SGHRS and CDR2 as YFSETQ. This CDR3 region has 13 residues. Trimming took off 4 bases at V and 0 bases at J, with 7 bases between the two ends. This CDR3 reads CASSQEVNTEAFF. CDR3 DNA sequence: TGCGCCAGCAGCCAGGAGGTGAACACTGAAGCTTTCTTT.

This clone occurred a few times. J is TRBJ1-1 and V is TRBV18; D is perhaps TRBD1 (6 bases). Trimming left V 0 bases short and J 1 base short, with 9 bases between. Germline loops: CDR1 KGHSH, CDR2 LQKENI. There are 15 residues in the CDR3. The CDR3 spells CASSPPKGGNTEAFF. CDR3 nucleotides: TGTGCCAGCTCACCACCAAAAGGGGGGAACACTGAAGCTTTCTTT.

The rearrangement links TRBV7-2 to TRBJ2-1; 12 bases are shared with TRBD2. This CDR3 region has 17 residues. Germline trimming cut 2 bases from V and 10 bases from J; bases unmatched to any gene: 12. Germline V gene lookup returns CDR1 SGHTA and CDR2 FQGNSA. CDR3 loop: CASSLSSGASGRAEQFF. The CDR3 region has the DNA TGTGCCAGCAGCTTAAGTAGCGGGGCTAGCGGGAGGGCAGAGCAGTTCTTC.

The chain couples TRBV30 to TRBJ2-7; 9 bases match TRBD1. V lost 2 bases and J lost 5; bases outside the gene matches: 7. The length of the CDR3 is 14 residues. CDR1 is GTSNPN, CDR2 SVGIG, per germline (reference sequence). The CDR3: CAWSSGTGSHEQYF. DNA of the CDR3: TGTGCCTGGAGTTCAGGGACAGGGTCCCACGAGCAGTACTTC.

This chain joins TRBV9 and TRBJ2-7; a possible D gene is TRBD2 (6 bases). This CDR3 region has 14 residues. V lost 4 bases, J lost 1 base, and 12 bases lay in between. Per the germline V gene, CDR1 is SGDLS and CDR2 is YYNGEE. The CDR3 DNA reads TGTGCCAGCAGCCCAGAGGGGAGGTCCTACGAGCAGTACTTC. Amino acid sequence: CASSPEGRSYEQYF.

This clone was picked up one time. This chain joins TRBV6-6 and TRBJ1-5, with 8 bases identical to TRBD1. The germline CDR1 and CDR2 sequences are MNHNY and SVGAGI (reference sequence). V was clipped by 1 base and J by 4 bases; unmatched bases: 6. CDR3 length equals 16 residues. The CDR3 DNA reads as TGTGCCAGCAGTTACTTCGTTACAGGGGGAAATCAGCCCCAGCATTTT. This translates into CASSYFVTGGNQPQHF.

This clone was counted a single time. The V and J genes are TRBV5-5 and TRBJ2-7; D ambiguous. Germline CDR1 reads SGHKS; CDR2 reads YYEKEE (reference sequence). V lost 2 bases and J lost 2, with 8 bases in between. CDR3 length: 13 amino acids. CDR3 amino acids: CASSFDRAYEQYF. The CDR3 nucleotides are TGTGCCAGCAGCTTTGACCGCGCCTACGAGCAGTACTTC.

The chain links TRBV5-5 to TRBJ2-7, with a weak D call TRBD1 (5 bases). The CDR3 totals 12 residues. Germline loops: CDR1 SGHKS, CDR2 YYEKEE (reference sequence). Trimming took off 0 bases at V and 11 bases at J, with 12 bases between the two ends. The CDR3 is CASSLEGVKKYF. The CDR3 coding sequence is TGTGCCAGCAGCTTGGAAGGGGTCAAGAAGTACTTC.

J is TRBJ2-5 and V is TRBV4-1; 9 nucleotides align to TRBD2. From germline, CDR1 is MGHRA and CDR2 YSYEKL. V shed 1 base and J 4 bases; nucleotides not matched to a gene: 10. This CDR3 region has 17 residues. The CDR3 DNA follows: TGCGCCAGCAGCCAAGGAAGCGGGGGGACGTTTTTAGAGACCCAGTACTTC. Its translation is CASSQGSGGTFLETQYF.

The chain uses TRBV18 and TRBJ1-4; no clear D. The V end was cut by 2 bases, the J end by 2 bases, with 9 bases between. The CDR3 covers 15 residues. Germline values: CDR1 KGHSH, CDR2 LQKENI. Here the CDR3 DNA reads TGTGCCAGCTCACCAATGGCAGATACTAATGAAAAACTGTTTTTT. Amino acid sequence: CASSPMADTNEKLFF.

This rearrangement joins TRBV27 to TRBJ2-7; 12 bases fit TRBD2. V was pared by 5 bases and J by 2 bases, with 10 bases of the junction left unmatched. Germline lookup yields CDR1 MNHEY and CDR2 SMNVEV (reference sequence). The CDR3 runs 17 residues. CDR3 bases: TGTGCCAGCAGTACATCGGGACTAGCGGGTTTCGCCTACGAGCAGTACTTC. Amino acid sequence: CASSTSGLAGFAYEQYF.

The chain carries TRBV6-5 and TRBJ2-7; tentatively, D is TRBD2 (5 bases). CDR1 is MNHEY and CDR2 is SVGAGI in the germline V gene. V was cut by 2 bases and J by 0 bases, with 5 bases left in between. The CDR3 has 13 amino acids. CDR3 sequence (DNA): TGTGCCAGCAGTTACCGGGACTCCTACGAGCAGTACTTC. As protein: CASSYRDSYEQYF.

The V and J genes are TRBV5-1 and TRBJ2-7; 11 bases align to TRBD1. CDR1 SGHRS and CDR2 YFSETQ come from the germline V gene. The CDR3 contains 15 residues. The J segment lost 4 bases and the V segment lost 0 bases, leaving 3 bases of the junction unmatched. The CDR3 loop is CASSLGGTGGYEQYF. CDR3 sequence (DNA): TGCGCCAGCAGCTTGGGCGGGACAGGGGGGTACGAGCAGTACTTC.